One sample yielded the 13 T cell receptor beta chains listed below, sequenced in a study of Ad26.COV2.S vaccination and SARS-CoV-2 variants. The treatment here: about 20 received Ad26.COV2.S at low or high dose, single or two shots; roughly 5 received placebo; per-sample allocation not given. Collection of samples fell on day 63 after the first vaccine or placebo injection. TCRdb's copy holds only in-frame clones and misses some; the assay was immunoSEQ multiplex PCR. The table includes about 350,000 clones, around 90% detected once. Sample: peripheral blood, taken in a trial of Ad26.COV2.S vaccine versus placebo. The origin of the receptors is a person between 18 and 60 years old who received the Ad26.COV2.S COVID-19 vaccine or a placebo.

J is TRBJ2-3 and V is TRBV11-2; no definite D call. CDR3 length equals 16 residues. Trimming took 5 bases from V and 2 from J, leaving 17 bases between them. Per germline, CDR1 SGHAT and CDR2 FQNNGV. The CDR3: CASSHAASRFTDTQYF. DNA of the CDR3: TGTGCCAGCAGCCACGCCGCTTCACGTTTCACAGATACGCAGTATTTT.

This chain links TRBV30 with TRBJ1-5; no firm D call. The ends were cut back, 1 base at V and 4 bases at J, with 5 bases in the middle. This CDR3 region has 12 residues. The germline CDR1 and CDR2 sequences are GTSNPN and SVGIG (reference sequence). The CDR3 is CAWSAENQPQHF. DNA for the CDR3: TGTGCCTGGAGTGCCGAGAATCAGCCCCAGCATTTT.

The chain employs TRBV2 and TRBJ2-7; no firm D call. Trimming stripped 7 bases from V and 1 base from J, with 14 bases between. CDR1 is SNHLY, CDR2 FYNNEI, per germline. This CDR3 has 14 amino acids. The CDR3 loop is CASIRNSLSYEQYF. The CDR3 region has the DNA TGTGCCAGCATTCGGAATTCCTTATCCTACGAGCAGTACTTC.

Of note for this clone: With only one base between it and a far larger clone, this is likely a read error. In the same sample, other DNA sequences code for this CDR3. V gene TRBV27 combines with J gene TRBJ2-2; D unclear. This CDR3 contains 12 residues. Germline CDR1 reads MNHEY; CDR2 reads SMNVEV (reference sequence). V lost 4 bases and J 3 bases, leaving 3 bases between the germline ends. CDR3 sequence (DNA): TGTGCCAGCAGTTATCACACCGGGGAGCTGTTTTTT. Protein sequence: CASSYHTGELFF.

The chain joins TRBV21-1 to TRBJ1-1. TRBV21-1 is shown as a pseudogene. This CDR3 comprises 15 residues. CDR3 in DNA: TGTGCCAGCAGCAAAAAAACTCCGGTGGACACTGAAGCTTTCTTT. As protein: CASSKKTPVDTEAFF.

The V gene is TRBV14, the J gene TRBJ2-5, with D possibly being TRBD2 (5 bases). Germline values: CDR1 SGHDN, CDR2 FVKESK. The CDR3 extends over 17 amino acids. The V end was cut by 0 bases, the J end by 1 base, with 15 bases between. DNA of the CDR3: TGTGCCAGCAGCCAAGATCGGAGGAGGTCGCTCCAAGAGACCCAGTACTTC. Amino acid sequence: CASSQDRRRSLQETQYF.

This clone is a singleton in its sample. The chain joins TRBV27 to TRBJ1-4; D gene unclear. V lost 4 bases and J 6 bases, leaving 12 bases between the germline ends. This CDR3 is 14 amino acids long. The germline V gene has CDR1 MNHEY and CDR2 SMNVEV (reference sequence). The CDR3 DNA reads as TGTGCCAGCAGTTCCCGGAAAAGGGATGAAAAACTGTTTTTT. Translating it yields CASSSRKRDEKLFF. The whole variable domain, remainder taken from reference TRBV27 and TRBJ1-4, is EAQVTQNPRYLITVTGKKLTVTCSQNMNHEYMSWYRQDPGLGLRQIYYSMNVEVTDKGDVPEGYKVSRKEKRNFPLILESPSPNQTSLYFCASSSRKRDEKLFFGSGTQLSVL.

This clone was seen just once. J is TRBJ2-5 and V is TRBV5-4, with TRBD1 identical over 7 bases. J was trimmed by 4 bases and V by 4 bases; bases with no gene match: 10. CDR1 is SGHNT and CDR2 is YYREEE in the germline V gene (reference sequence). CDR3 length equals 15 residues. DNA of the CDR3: TGTGCCAGCAGCCCCTACCCGGCAGGGGGAGAGACCCAGTACTTC. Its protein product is CASSPYPAGGETQYF.

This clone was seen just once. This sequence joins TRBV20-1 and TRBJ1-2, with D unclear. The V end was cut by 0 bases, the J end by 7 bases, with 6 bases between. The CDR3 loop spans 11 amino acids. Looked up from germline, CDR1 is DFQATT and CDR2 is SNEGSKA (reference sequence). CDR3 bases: TGCAGTGCTAGAGATTGGGGTGGCTACACCTTC. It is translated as CSARDWGGYTF.

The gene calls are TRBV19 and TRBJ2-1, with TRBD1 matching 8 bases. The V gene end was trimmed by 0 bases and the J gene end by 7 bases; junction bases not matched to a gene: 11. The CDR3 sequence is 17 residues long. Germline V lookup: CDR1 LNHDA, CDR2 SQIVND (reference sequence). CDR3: CASSIDPPGTGRNEQFF. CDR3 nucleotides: TGTGCCAGTAGTATAGACCCCCCCGGGACAGGTCGGAATGAGCAGTTCTTC.

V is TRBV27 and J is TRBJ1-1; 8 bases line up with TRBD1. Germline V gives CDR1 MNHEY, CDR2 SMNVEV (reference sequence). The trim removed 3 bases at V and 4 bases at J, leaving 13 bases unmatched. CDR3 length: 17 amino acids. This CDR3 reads CASSLAGTGGWGTEAFF. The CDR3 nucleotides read TGTGCCAGCAGTTTGGCCGGGACAGGTGGATGGGGCACTGAAGCTTTCTTT.

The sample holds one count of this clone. The chain's CDR3 is CASSLPFDTLNTGELFF. The CDR3 DNA reads as TGTGCCAGCAGCCTACCCTTCGATACCCTTAACACCGGGGAGCTGTTTTTT. J is TRBJ2-2 and V is TRBV7-6; D gene unclear. V gave up 5 bases and J gave up 2 bases, with 18 bases separating them. This CDR3 spans 17 amino acids. Germline assignment: CDR1 SGHVS and CDR2 FNYEAQ.

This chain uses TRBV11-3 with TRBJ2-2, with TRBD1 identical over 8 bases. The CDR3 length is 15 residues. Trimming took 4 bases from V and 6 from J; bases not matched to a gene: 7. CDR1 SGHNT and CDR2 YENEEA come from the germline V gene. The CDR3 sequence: CASSSAQGASGELFF. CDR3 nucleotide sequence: TGTGCCAGCAGCTCAGCCCAGGGGGCGTCCGGGGAGCTGTTTTTT. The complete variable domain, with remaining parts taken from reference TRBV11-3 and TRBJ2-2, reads EAGVVQSPRYKIIEKKQPVAFWCNPISGHNTLYWYLQNLGQGPELLIRYENEEAVDDSQLPKDRFSAERLKGVDSTLKIQPAELGDSAVYLCASSSAQGASGELFFGEGSRLTVL.